This TCR beta chain was sequenced in a study of T cell clonotyping in hematopoietic cell transplantation. Across the study: Cytoreduction preceded collection of pretransplant recipient samples.

Time point denoted: recipient sample about 28 days before transplant, after cytoreduction. Blood collection times were about day -28 and days 30, 100, 180 posttransplant. A note on this clone: Antigen: not known.

The germline gives CDR1 ENHRY, CDR2 SYGVKD. This CDR3 comprises 13 residues. The ends lost 5 bases at V and 9 bases at J; junction bases unmatched: 7. Here immunoSEQ multiplex PCR was the method, and the copy in TCRdb shows in-frame clones only, minus some. This table holds about 16,000 clones, around 93% found once. Study-wide points: CD4 and CD8 repertoire contributions could not be separated without sorting.

The receptor was isolated from a man younger than 35 with biphenotypic leukemia. Some clones in this sample may be carry-over from other donors' samples. The V gene is TRBV10-3, the J gene TRBJ1-5; 7 bases line up with TRBD1. The sequencing used peripheral blood mononuclear cells, collected before stem cell transplant. CDR3 loop: CAISRGRDSPQHF. As DNA, the CDR3 is TGTGCCATCAGTAGGGGGCGGGATTCGCCCCAGCATTTT.